This TCR beta chain was sequenced in a study of shared clonotypes between healthy human individuals. Study-wide findings and caveats: Generally, naive subsets (rather than memory subsets) showed larger estimated richness.

Note on this clone: What it binds is unknown.

The protocol was immunoSEQ multiplex PCR, while the TCRdb copy is restricted to in-frame clones and leaves out a portion. The sample has approximately 2.5 million clones; over 85% are singletons. Partitioning of CD4+ cells yielded a CD45RA+ naive subset and a CD45RA-negative memory subset. Source material: naive CD4+ T cells from PBMCs. Subset described: CD45RA+ positively selected. This receptor was obtained from a man younger than 35 in good health. Some clones in this sample may be carry-over from other donors' samples.

The CDR3, as DNA: TGTGCCAGCAGCTTCGGGGATACGCAGTATTTT. Translation: CASSFGDTQYF. The rearrangement links TRBV11-2 to TRBJ2-3; D gene uncertain. V was shortened by 3 bases and J by 6 bases, with 4 bases between the two germline ends. The germline CDR1 and CDR2 sequences are SGHAT and FQNNGV. The CDR3 length is 11 residues.